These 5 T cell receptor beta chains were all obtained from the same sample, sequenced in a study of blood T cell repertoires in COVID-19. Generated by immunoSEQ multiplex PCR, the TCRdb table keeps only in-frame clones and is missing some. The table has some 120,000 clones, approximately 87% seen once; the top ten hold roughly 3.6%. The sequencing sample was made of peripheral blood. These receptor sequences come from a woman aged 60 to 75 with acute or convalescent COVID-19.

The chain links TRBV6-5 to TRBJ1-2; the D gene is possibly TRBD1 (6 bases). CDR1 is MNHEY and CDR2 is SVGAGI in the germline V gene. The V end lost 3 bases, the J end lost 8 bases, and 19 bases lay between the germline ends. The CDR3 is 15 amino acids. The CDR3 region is CASSYRTGFRGGYTF. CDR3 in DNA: TGTGCCAGCAGTTATCGTACAGGGTTCAGAGGGGGCTACACCTTC.

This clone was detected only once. In DNA, the CDR3 is TGTGCCAGCAGCCCTCGACAGGGGCCCTACGAGCAGTACGTC. Residues: CASSPRQGPYEQYV. The chain couples TRBV11-3 to TRBJ2-7, with 8 bases aligning to TRBD1. The CDR3 is 14 amino acids. From germline, CDR1 is SGHNT and CDR2 YENEEA. V lost 5 bases and J lost 2; bases outside the gene matches: 5.

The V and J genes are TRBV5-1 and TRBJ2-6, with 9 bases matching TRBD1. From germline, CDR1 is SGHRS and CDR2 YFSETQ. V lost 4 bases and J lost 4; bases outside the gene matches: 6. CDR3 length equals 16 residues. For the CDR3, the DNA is TGCGCCAGCAGCGGAGGACAGGGGTTAGGGGCCAACGTCCTGACTTTC. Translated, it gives CASSGGQGLGANVLTF.

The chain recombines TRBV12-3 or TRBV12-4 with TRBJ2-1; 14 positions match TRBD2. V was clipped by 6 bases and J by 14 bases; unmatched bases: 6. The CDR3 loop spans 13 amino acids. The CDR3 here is CASRGTSGSLKFF. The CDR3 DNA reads TGTGCCAGCAGGGGGACTAGCGGGAGTTTAAAGTTCTTC.

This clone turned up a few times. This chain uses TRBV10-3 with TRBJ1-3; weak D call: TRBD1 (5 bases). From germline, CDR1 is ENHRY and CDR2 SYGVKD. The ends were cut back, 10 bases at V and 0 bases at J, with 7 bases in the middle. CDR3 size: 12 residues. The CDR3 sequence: CATGSSGNTIYF. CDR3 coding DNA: TGTGCCACAGGGTCCTCTGGAAACACCATATATTTT.